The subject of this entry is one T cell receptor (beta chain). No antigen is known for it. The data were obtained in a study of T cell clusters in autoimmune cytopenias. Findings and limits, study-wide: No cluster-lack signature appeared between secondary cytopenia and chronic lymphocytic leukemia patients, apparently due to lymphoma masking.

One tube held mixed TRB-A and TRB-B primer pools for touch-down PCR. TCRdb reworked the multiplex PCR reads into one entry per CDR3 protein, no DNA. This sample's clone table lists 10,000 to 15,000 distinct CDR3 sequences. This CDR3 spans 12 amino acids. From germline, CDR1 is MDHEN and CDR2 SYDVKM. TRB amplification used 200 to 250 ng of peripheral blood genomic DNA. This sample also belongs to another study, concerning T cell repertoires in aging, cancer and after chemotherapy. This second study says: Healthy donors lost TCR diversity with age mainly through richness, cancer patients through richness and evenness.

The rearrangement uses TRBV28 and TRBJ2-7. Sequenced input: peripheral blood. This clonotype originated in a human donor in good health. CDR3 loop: CASSLLSYEQYF. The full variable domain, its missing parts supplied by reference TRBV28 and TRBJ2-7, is DVKVTQSSRYLVKRTGEKVFLECVQDMDHENMFWYRQDPGLGLRLIYFSYDVKMKEKGDIPEGYSVSREKKERFSLILESASTNQTSMYLCASSLLSYEQYFGPGTRLTVT.